The T cell receptor beta chain under discussion was sequenced for a study of a mutant IDH1 vaccine in newly diagnosed glioma. Study summary: Initiation of the vaccine course occurred 4-6 weeks after radiotherapy alone, or alongside temozolomide cycles. Most patients had radiochemotherapy with temozolomide before enrollment; others had one alone. General observations from the study: Seemingly, pseudoprogression had no relation to changes in the top peripheral T cell clonotypes.

This clone was detected a few times. The antigen is not known. The time point: week 5, during vaccination. Vaccination used 300 ug of mutant IDH1 20-mer peptide per dose, with topical imiquimod. The table came from immunoSEQ multiplex PCR; TCRdb's copy has only in-frame clones and leaves some out. Of 50,000 to 60,000 clones listed, more than 70% are singletons. The receptor was isolated from a man aged 50-60 years with glioma. This specimen was PBMCs, taken from a glioma patient whose treatment included an IDH1 peptide vaccine.

CDR3 sequence (DNA): TGTGCCAGCAGCTTACGCACTGGAGGGAACACTGAAGCTTTCTTT. This encodes CASSLRTGGNTEAFF. J is TRBJ1-1 and V is TRBV5-5; D is ambiguous. Germline lookup yields CDR1 SGHKS and CDR2 YYEKEE (reference sequence). Trimming cost V 2 bases and J 1 base, with 12 bases left between them. The CDR3 is 15 residues long.